The 17 T cell receptor beta chains presented below share a single source sample, sequenced in a study of spatial heterogeneity in lung cancer. Study-wide results and caveats: Counts that tracked tumor mutation counts were those of expanded intratumoral alpha and beta TCRs.

Indicated time point: sample taken at primary tumor resection. The antigens of these receptors remain unknown. One entry per CDR3 protein, called by TCRdb with MiXCR from the 5' RACE reads. Of 7,300 or so distinct CDR3 sequences listed, around 15% are singletons. Specimen: lung tumor tissue, collected at surgery. The receptors shown here come from a female donor with early-stage non-small cell lung cancer.

This clonotype was counted at least ten times. This sequence joins TRBV4-2 and TRBJ1-6; tentative D call: TRBD1 (5 bases). CDR1 is LGHNA and CDR2 is YNFKEQ in the germline V gene. CDR3 length equals 15 residues. Deletions cut 3 bases from V and 7 bases from J, with 13 bases between. The CDR3 protein is CASSHTGTENSPLHF. As DNA, the CDR3 is TGTGCCAGCAGCCATACCGGGACGGAGAATTCACCCCTCCACTTT.

By share, this clonotype counts as medium-sized (0.01 to 0.1%). J is TRBJ1-6 and V is TRBV12-3 or TRBV12-4, with 7 bases lining up with TRBD1. The CDR3 has 15 amino acids. V shed 5 bases, J shed 6 bases, and the junction held 7 bases outside the gene matches. For the CDR3, the DNA is TGTGCCAGCAGTCAAAGGGACAGCCGTAATTCACCCCTCCACTTT. It specifies CASSQRDSRNSPLHF.

This clonotype was counted ten times or more. The chain employs TRBV10-3 and TRBJ1-5; no clear D. Germline V lookup: CDR1 ENHRY, CDR2 SYGVKD. The CDR3 contains 14 residues. The V end lost 0 bases, the J end lost 3 bases, and 6 bases lay between the germline ends. CDR3 DNA sequence: TGTGCCATCAGTGAGTCGGGATACAATCAGCCCCAGCATTTT. As protein: CAISESGYNQPQHF.

This clonotype counts as medium-sized (0.01 to 0.1%). This rearrangement joins TRBV5-1 to TRBJ2-2; TRBD1 aligns across 9 bases. V was pared by 1 base and J by 1 base, with 8 bases of the junction left unmatched. This CDR3 comprises 18 residues. Germline CDR1 and CDR2: SGHRS and YFSETQ. The CDR3 protein is CASSLTPPGQGNTGELFF. The CDR3 DNA reads TGCGCCAGCAGCTTGACCCCTCCGGGACAGGGGAACACCGGGGAGCTGTTTTTT.

By sample fraction, this clonotype is medium-sized (0.01 to 0.1%). This chain connects TRBV7-9 to TRBJ1-2, with TRBD1 matching over 9 bases. With 9 bases clipped from V and 0 bases from J, the junction kept 2 bases outside the gene matches. This CDR3 is built from 13 residues. Per germline, CDR1 SEHNR and CDR2 FQNEAQ (reference sequence). The CDR3 DNA reads as TGTGCCAGTCGGACAGGGGCTAACTATGGCTACACCTTC. Protein product: CASRTGANYGYTF.

This clonotype is deemed medium-sized. V and J are TRBV6-2 or TRBV6-3 and TRBJ2-2; D possibly matches TRBD1 or TRBD2 (6 bases each). Germline CDR1 and CDR2: MNHEY and SVGEGT. Deletions cut 6 bases from V and 9 bases from J, with 17 bases between. The CDR3 is 14 amino acids. The CDR3 loop reads CASRLRGGYRELFF. Here the CDR3 DNA reads TGTGCCAGCAGACTACGAGGGGGGTACCGGGAGCTGTTTTTT.

This clonotype showed up many times. This chain links TRBV7-2 with TRBJ2-2, with 9 positions matching TRBD2. This CDR3 is built from 14 residues. The V gene's germline CDR1 is SGHTA and CDR2 FQGNSA. Trimming cost V 4 bases and J 6 bases; bases outside gene matches: 3. CDR3 amino acids: CASSSLAGAGELFF. The CDR3 DNA sequence: TGTGCCAGCAGCTCGTTAGCGGGGGCCGGGGAGCTGTTTTTT. Full variable domain (remainder filled in from reference TRBV7-2 and TRBJ2-2): GAGVSQSPSNKVTEKGKDVELRCDPISGHTALYWYRQSLGQGLEFLIYFQGNSAPDKSGLPSDRFSAERTGGSVSTLTIQRTQQEDSAVYLCASSSLAGAGELFFGEGSRLTVL.

This clonotype was recorded a few times. CDR3 sequence: CASSLRHAYEQYF. The CDR3 region has the DNA TGTGCCAGCAGCTTACGGCACGCCTACGAGCAGTACTTC. The genes are TRBV7-2 and TRBJ2-7; D remains ambiguous. The germline V gene encodes CDR1 SGHTA and CDR2 FQGNSA. Trimming removed 2 bases at V and 2 bases at J, with 7 bases between. The CDR3 runs 13 residues.

Relative to its sample, this clonotype is medium-sized (0.01 to 0.1%). The V and J genes are TRBV7-6 and TRBJ2-5; D is uncertain. The CDR3 has 16 amino acids. The V gene's germline CDR1 is SGHVS and CDR2 FNYEAQ. V was shortened by 2 bases and J by 7 bases, with 20 bases between the two germline ends. CDR3 amino acids: CASSLYPPSRFATQYF. CDR3 sequence (DNA): TGTGCCAGCAGCTTATATCCACCCAGCCGCTTTGCGACCCAGTACTTC. The whole variable domain, filled in from reference TRBV7-6 and TRBJ2-5, reads GAGVSQSPRYKVTKRGQDVALRCDPISGHVSLYWYRQALGQGPEFLTYFNYEAQQDKSGLPNDRFSAERPEGSISTLTIQRTEQRDSAMYRCASSLYPPSRFATQYFGPGTRLLVL.

Judged by abundance, this clonotype is medium-sized. The gene calls are TRBV7-2 and TRBJ2-7; D may be TRBD1 (5 bases). Germline CDR1 is SGHTA and CDR2 is FQGNSA. This CDR3 spans 13 amino acids. Trimming cost V 4 bases and J 2 bases, with 9 bases left between them. CDR3 coding DNA: TGTGCCAGCAGCTGGACACCCACCTACGAGCAGTACTTC. This translates into CASSWTPTYEQYF.

The chain employs TRBV6-5 and TRBJ1-1; tentative D call: TRBD1 (6 bases). CDR1 MNHEY and CDR2 SVGAGI come from the germline V gene. V was shortened by 5 bases and J by 0 bases, with 13 bases between the two germline ends. This CDR3 comprises 15 residues. The CDR3 coding sequence is TGTGCCAGCAGTCTACCGGGGGGGCTGAACACTGAAGCTTTCTTT. Residues: CASSLPGGLNTEAFF.

In this sample, this clonotype turned up many times. The rearrangement uses TRBV11-2 and TRBJ2-5, with 7 bases that match TRBD1. The CDR3 extends over 14 amino acids. V was pared by 4 bases and J by 2 bases, with 4 bases of the junction left unmatched. Looked up from germline, CDR1 is SGHAT and CDR2 is FQNNGV. The CDR3 loop reads CASSSRRGQETQYF. The CDR3 DNA is TGTGCCAGCAGCTCGCGCAGGGGGCAAGAGACCCAGTACTTC.

This clonotype was recorded at least ten times. The chain uses TRBV7-2 and TRBJ1-1; 9 bases line up with TRBD1. V gave up 3 bases and J gave up 11 bases; unmatched junction bases: 10. The germline V gene has CDR1 SGHTA and CDR2 FQGNSA. The CDR3 contains 14 residues. Here the CDR3 reads CASSFNTGGSPAFF. CDR3 sequence (DNA): TGTGCCAGCAGCTTTAATACAGGGGGCTCGCCCGCTTTCTTT.

The table lists this clonotype with many counts. V usage is TRBV27 and J usage is TRBJ2-7; D is undetermined. Germline values: CDR1 MNHEY, CDR2 SMNVEV (reference sequence). CDR3 length: 15 residues. V shed 6 bases and J shed 0 bases, with 15 bases lying between them. CDR3 sequence: CASSPRLGPSYEQYF. CDR3 in DNA: TGTGCCAGCAGCCCTCGCTTGGGCCCCTCCTACGAGCAGTACTTC.

Judged by abundance, this clonotype is medium-sized. The CDR3 nucleotides read TGTGCCAGCAGTAAGTCACAGGGGCACACTGAAGCTTTCTTT. Translating it yields CASSKSQGHTEAFF. V is TRBV12-3 or TRBV12-4 and J is TRBJ1-1; 7 positions match TRBD1. This CDR3 spans 14 amino acids. Losses at the gene ends were 5 bases for V and 3 bases for J; bases not matched to a gene: 6.

This clonotype is medium-sized (0.01 to 0.1%) by share. This sequence joins TRBV30 and TRBJ2-5; D is possibly TRBD1 (6 bases). The V gene's germline CDR1 is GTSNPN and CDR2 SVGIG (reference sequence). V shed 3 bases and J shed 1 base, with 12 bases lying between them. The CDR3 spans 14 residues. The CDR3 reads CAWSLQGFQETQYF. The DNA of the CDR3 is TGTGCCTGGAGCCTACAGGGATTCCAAGAGACCCAGTACTTC. Together with reference TRBV30 and TRBJ2-5, the CDR3 gives the full variable domain: SQTIHQWPATLVQPVGSPLSLECTVEGTSNPNLYWYRQAAGRGLQLLFYSVGIGQISSEVPQNLSASRPQDRQFILSSKKLLLSDSGFYLCAWSLQGFQETQYFGPGTRLLVL.

There are a few counts of this clonotype. The chain is built from TRBV25-1 and TRBJ1-1; unclear D gene. The CDR3 has 11 residues. Germline V gene lookup returns CDR1 MGHDK and CDR2 SYGVNS. Trimming pared 4 bases from V and 6 bases from J, leaving 6 bases between. The CDR3 DNA sequence: TGTGCCAGCAGTGGGACCTCTGAAGCTTTCTTT. Its translation: CASSGTSEAFF.